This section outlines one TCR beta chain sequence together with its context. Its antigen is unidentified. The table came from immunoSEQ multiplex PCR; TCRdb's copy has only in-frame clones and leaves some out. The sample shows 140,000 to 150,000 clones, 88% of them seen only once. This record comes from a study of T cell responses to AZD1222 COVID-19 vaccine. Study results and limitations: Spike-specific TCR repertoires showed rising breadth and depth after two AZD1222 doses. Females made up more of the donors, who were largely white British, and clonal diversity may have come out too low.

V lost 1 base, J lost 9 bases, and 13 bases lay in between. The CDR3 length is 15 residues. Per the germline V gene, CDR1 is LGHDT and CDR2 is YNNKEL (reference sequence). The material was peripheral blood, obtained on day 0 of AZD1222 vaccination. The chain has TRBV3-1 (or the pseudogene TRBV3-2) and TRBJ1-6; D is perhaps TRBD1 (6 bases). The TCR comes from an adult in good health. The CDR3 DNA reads TGTGCCAGCAGCCAAGGGGGCAGGGGACTTTCACCCCTCCACTTT. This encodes CASSQGGRGLSPLHF.